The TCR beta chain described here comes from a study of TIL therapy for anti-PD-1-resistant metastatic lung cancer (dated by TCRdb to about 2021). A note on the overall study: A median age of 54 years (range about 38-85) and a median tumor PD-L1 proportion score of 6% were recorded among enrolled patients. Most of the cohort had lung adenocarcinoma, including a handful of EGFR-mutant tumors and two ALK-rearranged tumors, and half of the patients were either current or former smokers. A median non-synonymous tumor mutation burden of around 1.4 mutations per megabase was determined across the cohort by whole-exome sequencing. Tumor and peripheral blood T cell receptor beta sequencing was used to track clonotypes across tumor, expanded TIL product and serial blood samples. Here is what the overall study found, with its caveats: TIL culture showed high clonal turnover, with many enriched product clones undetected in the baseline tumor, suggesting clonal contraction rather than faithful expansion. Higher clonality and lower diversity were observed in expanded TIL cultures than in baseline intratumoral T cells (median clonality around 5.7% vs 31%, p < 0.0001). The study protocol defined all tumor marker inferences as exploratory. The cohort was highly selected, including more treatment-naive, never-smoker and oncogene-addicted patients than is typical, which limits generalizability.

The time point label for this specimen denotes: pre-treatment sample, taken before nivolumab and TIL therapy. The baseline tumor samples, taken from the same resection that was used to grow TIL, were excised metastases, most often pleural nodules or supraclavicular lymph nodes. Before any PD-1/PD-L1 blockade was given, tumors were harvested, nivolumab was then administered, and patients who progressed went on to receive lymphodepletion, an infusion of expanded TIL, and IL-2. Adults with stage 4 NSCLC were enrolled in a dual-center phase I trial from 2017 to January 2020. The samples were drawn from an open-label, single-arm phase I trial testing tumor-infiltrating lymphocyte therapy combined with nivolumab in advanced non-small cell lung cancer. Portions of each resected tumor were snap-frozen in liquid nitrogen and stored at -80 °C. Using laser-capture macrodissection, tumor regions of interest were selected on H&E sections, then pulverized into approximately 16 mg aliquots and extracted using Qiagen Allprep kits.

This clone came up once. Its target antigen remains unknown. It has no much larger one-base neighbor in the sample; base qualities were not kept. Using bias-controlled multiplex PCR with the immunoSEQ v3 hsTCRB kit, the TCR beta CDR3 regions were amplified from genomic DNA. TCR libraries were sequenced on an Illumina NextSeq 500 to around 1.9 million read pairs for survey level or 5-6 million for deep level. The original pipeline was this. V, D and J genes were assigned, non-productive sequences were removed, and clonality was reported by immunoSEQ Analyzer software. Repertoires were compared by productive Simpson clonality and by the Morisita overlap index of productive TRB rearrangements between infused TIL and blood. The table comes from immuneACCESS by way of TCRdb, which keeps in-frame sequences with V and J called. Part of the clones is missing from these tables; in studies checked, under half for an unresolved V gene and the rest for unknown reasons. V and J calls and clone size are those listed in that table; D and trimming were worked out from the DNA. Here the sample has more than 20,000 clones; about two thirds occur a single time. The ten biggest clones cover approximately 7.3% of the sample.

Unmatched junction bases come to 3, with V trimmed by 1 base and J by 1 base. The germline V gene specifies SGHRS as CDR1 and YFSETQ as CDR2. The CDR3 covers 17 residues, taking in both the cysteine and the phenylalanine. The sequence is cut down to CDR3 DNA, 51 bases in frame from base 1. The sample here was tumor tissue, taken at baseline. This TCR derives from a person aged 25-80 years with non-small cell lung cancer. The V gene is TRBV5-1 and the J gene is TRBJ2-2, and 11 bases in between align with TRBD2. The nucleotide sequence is TGCGCCAGCAGCTTGACTAGCGGGGGCCGGAACACCGGGGAGCTGTTTTTT. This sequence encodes CASSLTSGGRNTGELFF.